The clone carrying this TCR beta chain has a single count. A much larger clone lies a single base off, so this may be a read error. Sequencing was performed with immunoSEQ multiplex PCR; in TCRdb, only in-frame clones are kept and a portion is missing. Counted here are 60,000 to 90,000 clones, approximately 89% occurring once; the ten biggest clones make up less than 2.5%. The sample originates from a study of T cell changes during pregnancy in multiple sclerosis. V shed 6 bases and J 0 bases; nucleotides not matched to a gene: 1. CDR3 length equals 15 residues. CDR1 SNHLY and CDR2 FYNNEI come from the germline V gene.

This receptor was identified in a female donor with multiple sclerosis, enrolled in a pregnancy study. The gene calls are TRBV2 and TRBJ2-1; TRBD2 matches 11 bases. Sequences were derived from peripheral blood, sampled before pregnancy. In DNA form, the CDR3 reads TGTGCCAGCAGGCTAGCGGGGGGCTCCTACAATGAGCAGTTCTTC. Translated, it gives CASRLAGGSYNEQFF.